The following is a T cell receptor beta chain sequence with its context. Its antigen is not yet known. It has no much larger one-base neighbor in the sample; base qualities were not kept. For the CD8 naive samples, CD45RO-negative cells were positively selected for CCR7, yielding a CD45RA+CCR7+ population from which TemRA cells were excluded. Donors were healthy HIV-negative adults with no recently reported acute infections or vaccinations. All donors were Caucasian adults living in Nashville, Tennessee, USA. Blood was collected by leukapheresis, and PBMCs were isolated by Ficoll-Histopaque density gradient centrifugation and then cryopreserved in liquid nitrogen vapor phase. Purity and quantity of every magnetically sorted T cell population were checked by analytical flow cytometry. Genomic DNA was isolated from every sorted fraction and measured by UV absorbance on a Nanodrop 2000c. The sample originates from a study of shared clonotypes between healthy human individuals (dated by TCRdb to the early 2020s). Concerning the study at large: The cohort included three men and a couple of women between 18 and 49 years of age. For each donor, CD4 naive and CD4 memory were each given three plates, CD8 naive was given two plates, and CD8 memory was given one plate. To increase sequencing depth and limit assay-specific biases, different laboratories used diverse techniques to prepare libraries and sequence TCR repertoires. Leukapheresis yielded between about 0.8 and 8.9 billion PBMCs per donor. The study deeply sequenced blood TCR repertoires of several healthy adults to estimate repertoire size and the extent of clonotype sharing between individuals. Overall study results and their limits: Estimated clonotype richness was generally larger for naive than for memory subsets. The genetic and exposure-history diversity represented was limited by the small number of donors. Sampling was limited to blood, and TCR repertoires in tissue likely differ from TCR repertoires in blood. Rarefaction of sorted-subset datasets indicated incomplete sequencing despite the large sequencing depth. Based on pairwise subsampling, the degree of clonotype sharing among donors was expected to be affected by sequencing depth. Across a handful of donors, around 5.4% of naive CD4, 3% to 3.5% of naive CD8, roughly 2.3% of memory CD4, and approximately 0.4% of memory CD8 clonotypes were shared. Compared with non-shared clonotypes, the clonotypes found in all four sorted-subset donors had higher generation probabilities.

TCR CDR3 regions were amplified from genomic DNA by multiplex PCR using the deep immunoSEQ assay. Genomic DNA extracted from each cell subset was distributed evenly over all wells of several immunoSEQ 96-well plates, and each plate served as one replicate. For sorted subsets, approximately 210 ng of genomic DNA, equivalent to roughly 30,000 T cell genomes, went into each replicate PCR. Purified libraries were quantified with a Qubit 3.0 fluorometer, sized on a Bioanalyzer 2100, and re-quantified with the KAPA Library Quantification kit. Every immunoSEQ 96-well plate was sequenced on a separate single-read 150-cycle Illumina NextSeq 550 flow cell. Under the source paper's analysis protocol: Because the immunoSEQ output included only junctional sequences and no quality scores, the filtering could not be the same as the filtering used for full-length reads. To assign V/J genes and CDR3, sequences were annotated using PyIR, a Python wrapper for IgBLAST v1.9, with IMGT germline references. Any read was removed if the V/J assignment was weak (E-value above 1e-6), the CDR3 was missing, or the read contained stop codons, out-of-frame junctions, or ambiguous translated residues. V3J clonotypes were defined by identical inferred V gene, J gene, and CDR3 amino acid sequence. To compute the percentage overlap between repertoires, the number of shared unique clonotypes was divided by the size of the smaller repertoire. Richness of each repertoire was evaluated using RTK rarefaction, the Chao1 estimator, and Recon v2.1 estimates of unobserved clonotypes. OLGA was used to compute generation probabilities for all TCRbeta clonotypes that the gDNA method yielded from a handful of donors. Imported from immuneACCESS, the table was reduced by TCRdb to in-frame sequences with V and J called. These copies leave out some clones; in studies compared against another copy, an unresolved V gene accounts for under half, and the cause of the remainder is not known. The V and J calls and clone size come from that table; D and trimming were worked out from the DNA. Recorded for this sample are around 1.9 million clones; around 93% of them occurred a single time. Of the sample, around 1.7% falls within the top ten clones.

According to the germline V gene (reference sequence), CDR1 reads MNHEY and CDR2 reads SMNVEV. Ends trimmed: V by 6 bases, J by 4 bases; bases unmatched to a gene: 11. Its CDR3 holds 15 amino acids, cysteine through phenylalanine. Only the CDR3 DNA is retained, 45 bases long and in frame from the first base. The rearrangement combines TRBV27 with TRBJ1-1; TRBD1 agrees with 7 junctional bases. Sample: naive CD8+ T cells from PBMCs. Taken with the paper, the label for cell subset or site translates to: CD45RA+CCR7+. The origin of this receptor is a man between 18 and 35 years old in good health. Some clones in this sample may be carry-over from other donors' samples. The CDR3 region has the sequence CASRPGGWAGTEAFF. The nucleotide sequence reads as follows: TGTGCCAGCAGGCCAGGGGGGTGGGCGGGCACTGAAGCTTTCTTT.